This T cell receptor beta chain originates from a study of early T cells in non-severe SARS-CoV-2 infection. TCRdb re-called the 5' RACE reads through MiXCR, storing one row per CDR3 protein. The repertoire holds about 58,000 distinct CDR3 sequences, with roughly 12% as singletons. Trimming removed 3 bases from V and 9 bases from J, with 12 bases in between. Germline CDR1 and CDR2: MDHEN and SYDVKM. This CDR3 has 12 amino acids. V is TRBV28 and J is TRBJ2-7; D ambiguous. The sample taken for sequencing was whole blood. This receptor was taken from an adult who was a healthcare worker with PCR-confirmed SARS-CoV-2 infection or an uninfected control (not recorded which). The CDR3 region has the DNA TGTGCCAGCAGTTTCCACCCGCCAGGGCAGTACTTC. The encoded protein is CASSFHPPGQYF.